The 30 T cell receptor beta chains below come from one sample, sequenced in a study of CD8+CD57+ T cells in acquired aplastic anemia (dated by TCRdb to 2016 to 2018). Data came from an Illumina HiSeq 2000. Genomic DNA was used as template for profiling of TCR beta VDJ combinations and CDR3 sequences. TCRdb applied fastp at Q25 and MiXCR to the public reads, then kept only in-frame beta chains. Entries are consolidated by CDR3 protein sequence, retaining the most common genes and DNA. The sample has just over 150,000 distinct CDR3 sequences on record, 40% to 60% of them singletons. The leading ten clones occupy over 25% of the sample. Patients chosen for sequencing had shown expansion of CD8+CD57+ cells by flow cytometry. The sequencing sample was made of sorted CD4+, CD8+, or CD8+CD57+ T cells (not recorded which) from PBMCs. The receptors stem from a human donor with aplastic anemia.

V and J are TRBV20-1 and TRBJ2-3, with TRBD2 matching over 9 bases. The germline V gene has CDR1 DFQATT and CDR2 SNEGSKA (reference sequence). Trimming took 8 bases from V and 6 from J; bases not matched to a gene: 15. The CDR3 runs 15 residues. In nucleotides, the CDR3 is TGCAGTCCCCTAGGGGGACTAGCTGTATTGGATACGCAGTATTTT. Its translation is CSPLGGLAVLDTQYF.

The V call is TRBV15, the J call TRBJ2-6, with TRBD1 matching over 7 bases. This CDR3 is 15 amino acids long. The V gene's germline CDR1 is LNHNV and CDR2 YYDKDF (reference sequence). V lost 8 bases, J lost 2 bases, and 6 bases stayed unmatched. Here the CDR3 reads CATGNRGTGANVLTF. CDR3 nucleotides: TGTGCCACCGGCAACAGGGGAACTGGGGCCAACGTCCTGACTTTC.

This clonotype appeared many times. V and J are TRBV7-9 and TRBJ2-7, with TRBD2 identical over 7 bases. CDR3 size: 14 residues. J was trimmed by 4 bases and V by 4 bases; bases with no gene match: 7. The germline gives CDR1 SEHNR, CDR2 FQNEAQ (reference sequence). CDR3 nucleotide sequence: TGTGCCAGCAGCTCGCCGGGGACTACATACGAGCAGTACTTC. Translating gives CASSSPGTTYEQYF.

The chain recombines TRBV7-8 with TRBJ1-2; D is perhaps TRBD1 (5 bases). This CDR3 region has 13 residues. The V gene's germline CDR1 is SGHVS and CDR2 FQNEAQ. Deletions cut 5 bases from V and 2 bases from J, with 9 bases between. The CDR3 region is CASSLQENYGYTF. DNA of the CDR3: TGTGCCAGCAGCCTACAGGAGAACTATGGCTACACCTTC. Looking up the rest from reference TRBV7-8 and TRBJ1-2 gives the full variable domain: GAGVSQSPRYKVAKRGQDVALRCDPISGHVSLFWYQQALGQGPEFLTYFQNEAQLDKSGLPSDRFFAERPEGSVSTLKIQRTQQEDSAVYLCASSLQENYGYTFGSGTRLTVV.

To note about this clonotype: This may arise from a read error, as a much more abundant clone is one base away. The rearrangement uses TRBV11-3 and TRBJ2-5; no firm D call. Germline CDR1 SGHNT, CDR2 YENEEA. The CDR3 runs to 13 residues. The CDR3 is CVSRPPFFETQYF. CDR3 coding DNA: TGTGTCAGCAGACCCCCTTTTTTCGAGACCCAGTACTTC.

The rearrangement links TRBV19 to TRBJ1-5; weak D call: TRBD1 (5 bases). Trimming stripped 11 bases from V and 7 bases from J, with 21 bases between. The CDR3 loop spans 14 amino acids. CDR1 and CDR2 (germline): LNHDA, SQIVND (reference sequence). CDR3 in DNA: TGTGCCGGAGGAATTACGGGGGACGGGCAGCCCCAGCATTTT. It translates to CAGGITGDGQPQHF. Full variable domain (rest looked up from reference TRBV19 and TRBJ1-5): DGGITQSPKYLFRKEGQNVTLSCEQNLNHDAMYWYRQDPGQGLRLIYYSQIVNDFQKGDIAEGYSVSREKKESFPLTVTSAQKNPTAFYLCAGGITGDGQPQHFGDGTRLSIL.

This clonotype has at least ten counts. J is TRBJ2-5 and V is TRBV4-3, with 10 bases identical to TRBD2. The CDR3 length is 16 residues. The V gene's germline CDR1 is LGHNA and CDR2 YSLEER. Germline trimming cut 0 bases from V and 4 bases from J; bases unmatched to any gene: 5. DNA of the CDR3: TGCGCCAGCAGCCAAGATCTAGCGGGAGAGGCAGAGACCCAGTACTTC. Its protein product is CASSQDLAGEAETQYF.

In its sample, this clonotype was seen many times. J is TRBJ1-1 and V is TRBV19; maybe TRBD1 (5 bases). The CDR3 has 15 residues. Trimming cost V 7 bases and J 1 base, with 16 bases left between them. Per the germline V gene, CDR1 is LNHDA and CDR2 is SQIVND (reference sequence). CDR3 nucleotides: TGTGCCAGTAAGGGCAGGGAGGGATCGAACACTGAAGCTTTCTTT. Protein: CASKGREGSNTEAFF.

V is TRBV20-1 and J is TRBJ2-7; weak D call: TRBD1 (6 bases). V lost 5 bases, J lost 1 base, and 18 bases lay in between. Germline CDR1 DFQATT, CDR2 SNEGSKA (reference sequence). The CDR3 extends over 15 amino acids. The CDR3 nucleotides are TGCAGTGCTCGTGGCGAGGGGGTAGGGTCCTACGAGCAGTACTTC. Translation: CSARGEGVGSYEQYF.

V is TRBV7-9 and J is TRBJ2-1; D gene uncertain. V was clipped by 5 bases and J by 3 bases, with 8 bases between them. CDR1 is SEHNR, CDR2 FQNEAQ, per germline (reference sequence). The CDR3 has 13 amino acids. The CDR3 region is CASSQPNYNEQFF. CDR3 DNA sequence: TGTGCCAGCAGCCAGCCGAACTACAATGAGCAGTTCTTC.

This clonotype was found many times. This rearrangement joins TRBV19 to TRBJ2-7, with 8 nucleotides matching TRBD1. The CDR3 runs to 15 residues. Trimming took 3 bases from V and 0 from J; bases not matched to a gene: 4. Per germline, CDR1 LNHDA and CDR2 SQIVND (reference sequence). CDR3 residues: CASSIRGRSSYEQYF. The CDR3, as DNA: TGTGCCAGTAGTATCAGGGGGCGCAGCTCCTACGAGCAGTACTTC.

This chain connects TRBV2 to TRBJ1-6; perhaps TRBD1 as D (6 bases). The germline V gene has CDR1 SNHLY and CDR2 FYNNEI. The length of the CDR3 is 14 residues. V was trimmed by 5 bases and J by 5 bases, leaving 10 bases between them. The CDR3 region is CASSLNRDNSPLHF. The CDR3, as DNA: TGTGCCAGCAGTCTTAACAGGGATAATTCACCCCTCCACTTT.

As regards this clonotype: A much larger clone lies one base from this, so it may be a read error. The chain combines TRBV4-2 with TRBJ2-2; TRBD2 aligns across 9 bases. The CDR3 is 20 amino acids. The V segment lost 0 bases and the J segment 3 bases; nucleotides outside the gene matches: 14. Germline CDR1 and CDR2: LGHNA and YNFKEQ. CDR3 amino acids: CASSQDWTGGRAVYTGELFF. CDR3 DNA sequence: TGTGCCAGCAGCCAAGATTGGACTGGCGGGAGGGCGGTATACACCGGGGAGCTGTTTTTT.

This chain joins TRBV7-2 and TRBJ2-7; D may be TRBD2 (5 bases). CDR1 SGHTA and CDR2 FQGNSA come from the germline V gene. This CDR3 spans 12 amino acids. V was shortened by 5 bases and J by 6 bases, with 11 bases between the two germline ends. The CDR3 nucleotides read TGTGCCAGCAGCCAAAACAGCGGCGAGCAGTACTTC. It encodes CASSQNSGEQYF.

The table lists this clonotype with many counts. The chain has TRBV10-3 and TRBJ1-5; a weak D match, TRBD1 (5 bases). This CDR3 has 14 amino acids. V lost 3 bases, J lost 4 bases, and 10 bases lay in between. The germline gives CDR1 ENHRY, CDR2 SYGVKD. The CDR3 here is CAISDRDLNQPQHF. CDR3 DNA: TGTGCCATCAGTGACCGGGACCTTAATCAGCCCCAGCATTTT.

This clonotype was recorded a few times. V gene TRBV7-2 combines with J gene TRBJ1-6, with TRBD1 matching over 8 bases. Looked up from germline, CDR1 is SGHTA and CDR2 is FQGNSA. V was clipped by 5 bases and J by 10 bases; unmatched bases: 4. CDR3 length: 13 residues. The CDR3 DNA follows: TGTGCCAGCAGCCAGGACAGGGTCTCACCCCTCCACTTT. As protein: CASSQDRVSPLHF.

About this clonotype: A read error may explain this, as a much larger clone is one base away. V is TRBV12-3 or TRBV12-4 and J is TRBJ1-1; D gene uncertain. The CDR3 totals 15 residues. CDR3 sequence reads: CASSPDGRENTDAFF. DNA of the CDR3: TGTGCCAGCAGTCCCGACGGACGGGAGAACACTGACGCTTTCTTT.

This clonotype was counted between two and nine times. CDR3 protein: CASRRSAGAWVRSSSHF. The DNA for the CDR3 is TGTGCCAGCAGGCGTAGCGCGGGGGCATGGGTTCGTTCAAGTAGCCACTTT. The V call is TRBV9, the J call TRBJ1-6, with D tentatively TRBD1 (6 bases). Germline-derived CDR1 and CDR2 are SGDLS and YYNGEE. The CDR3 sequence is 17 residues long. Deletions cut 5 bases from V and 18 bases from J, with 33 bases between.

The table lists this clonotype with many counts. The chain links TRBV2 to TRBJ1-2; 12 bases map to TRBD1. V shed 6 bases and J 6 bases; nucleotides not matched to a gene: 8. Germline V gene data show CDR1 as SNHLY and CDR2 as FYNNEI. This CDR3 has 15 amino acids. The CDR3 nucleotides are TGTGCCAGCAGACCTACCGGGACAGGGGGCGATGGCTACACCTTC. It yields the protein CASRPTGTGGDGYTF. Drawing the rest from reference TRBV2 and TRBJ1-2, the complete variable domain is EPEVTQTPSHQVTQMGQEVILRCVPISNHLYFYWYRQILGQKVEFLVSFYNNEISEKSEIFDDQFSVERPDGSNFTLKIRSTKLEDSAMYFCASRPTGTGGDGYTFGSGTRLTVV.

This chain connects TRBV7-2 to TRBJ2-7, with TRBD1 identical over 12 bases. This CDR3 contains 16 residues. Trimming cost V 6 bases and J 6 bases; bases outside gene matches: 12. CDR1 is SGHTA, CDR2 FQGNSA, per germline. The chain's CDR3 is CASSPLHVGQGAEQYF. In DNA form, the CDR3 reads TGTGCCAGCAGTCCCCTCCATGTGGGACAGGGGGCCGAGCAGTACTTC.

This clonotype was picked up many times. The V gene is TRBV5-1, the J gene TRBJ1-4; D ambiguous. The germline gives CDR1 SGHRS, CDR2 YFSETQ. V was trimmed by 0 bases and J by 8 bases, leaving 11 bases between them. The CDR3 is made up of 14 amino acids. The chain's CDR3 is CASSLGDAAEKLFF. The CDR3 coding sequence is TGCGCCAGCAGCTTGGGTGATGCAGCAGAAAAACTGTTTTTT.

This clonotype was counted many times. The chain has TRBV2 and TRBJ2-5, with D perhaps TRBD1 or TRBD2 (7 bases each). Trimming stripped 8 bases from V and 4 bases from J, with 23 bases between. The CDR3 extends over 16 amino acids. CDR1 and CDR2 from the germline V gene are SNHLY and FYNNEI. CDR3 in amino acids: CASQSLREGAGETQYF. The CDR3 DNA reads as TGTGCCAGCCAAAGCCTAAGGGAGGGGGCTGGAGAGACCCAGTACTTC.

The chain is built from TRBV2 and TRBJ1-5; unclear D gene. Germline-derived CDR1 and CDR2 are SNHLY and FYNNEI. There are 15 residues in the CDR3. V shed 7 bases and J shed 8 bases, with 21 bases lying between them. CDR3 nucleotides: TGTGCCAGCACCCCTCGACTAGACGAAAATGAGCCCCAGCATTTT. Translated: CASTPRLDENEPQHF.

V gene TRBV7-3 combines with J gene TRBJ1-2, with a weak D call TRBD1 (5 bases). Deletions cut 2 bases from V and 6 bases from J, with 7 bases between. Germline CDR1 reads SGHTA; CDR2 reads FQGTGA. The CDR3 runs to 12 residues. The CDR3 is CASSLGTDGYTF. CDR3 nucleotide sequence: TGTGCCAGCAGCTTAGGGACGGATGGCTACACCTTC.

In this sample, this clonotype turned up many times. The rearrangement joins TRBV12-3 or TRBV12-4 to TRBJ2-5, with a tentative D call TRBD2 (6 bases). This CDR3 comprises 11 residues. The V end lost 7 bases, the J end lost 4 bases, and 7 bases lay between the germline ends. Here the CDR3 DNA reads TGTGCCAGCAAGGAGGGAGAGACCCAGTACTTC. Encoded protein: CASKEGETQYF.

This clonotype was found many times. The chain links TRBV11-2 to TRBJ2-3, with a possible D match to TRBD2 (5 bases). With 8 bases removed from V and 1 base from J, the gap between germline ends came to 13 bases. This CDR3 has 14 residues. Germline V gene data show CDR1 as SGHAT and CDR2 as FQNNGV. CDR3 bases: TGTGCCAGCGGGCTTCGCGGGCGCACAGATACGCAGTATTTT. It translates to CASGLRGRTDTQYF.

The chain uses TRBV9 and TRBJ2-3; the D gene is possibly TRBD2 (5 bases). V dropped 3 bases and J dropped 1 base, with 12 bases sitting between them. The CDR3 sequence is 15 residues long. The germline V gene encodes CDR1 SGDLS and CDR2 YYNGEE. CDR3 residues: CASSAGLSRTDTQYF. CDR3 in DNA: TGTGCCAGCAGCGCCGGACTTTCCCGCACAGATACGCAGTATTTT.

This clonotype has ten or more counts. This rearrangement joins TRBV7-3 to TRBJ1-1; a weak D match, TRBD1 (5 bases). Germline V lookup: CDR1 SGHTA, CDR2 FQGTGA. This CDR3 contains 12 residues. The V end lost 1 base, the J end lost 6 bases, and 6 bases lay between the germline ends. CDR3: CASSLRGAEAFF. CDR3 nucleotide sequence: TGTGCCAGCAGCTTAAGAGGGGCTGAAGCTTTCTTT.

This clonotype was seen repeatedly, ten times or more. The V and J genes are TRBV4-3 and TRBJ1-6; 7 bases align to TRBD1. The V and J ends lost 0 bases and 9 bases, in that order; junction bases with no gene match: 11. This CDR3 has 17 amino acids. The germline CDR1 and CDR2 sequences are LGHNA and YSLEER. The CDR3 DNA follows: TGCGCCAGCAGCCAAGATGGGGACAGCGGGGTTACTTCACCCCTCCACTTT. This translates into CASSQDGDSGVTSPLHF.

Concerning this clonotype itself: At one boundary the junction diverges from the germline segment, which might be a read error. CDR3: CAIGESKRTSTGELFF. CDR3 nucleotides: TGTGCCATCGGTGAGTCGAAGAGGACAAGCACCGGGGAGCTGTTTTTT. The J gene is TRBJ2-2, the V gene TRBV10-3; D may be TRBD1 (5 bases). Germline V lookup: CDR1 ENHRY, CDR2 SYGVKD. This CDR3 region has 16 residues.